This T cell receptor beta chain was profiled in a study of T-cell memory formation after mild COVID-19. Study findings and constraints: Some clones that responded turned up in pre-infection memory, which suggests that cross-reactive memory joined in.

One entry per CDR3 protein results from TCRdb running MiXCR on the 5' RACE reads. The sample holds about 100,000 distinct CDR3 sequences; 11% are singletons and the top ten take about two fifths. This CDR3 region has 18 residues. V was shortened by 0 bases and J by 0 bases, with 16 bases between the two germline ends. In germline, CDR1 is SGHAT, CDR2 FQNNGV. Comment on this clonotype: Its cognate antigen is unknown.

This TCR derives from a man aged 18 to 30 who had mild COVID-19 (a few samples of this study predate the infection). Cell type and time point are not known. This chain uses TRBV11-2 with TRBJ2-3; D unclear. Material for sequencing was PBMCs or a T cell subset sorted from them (not recorded which). CDR3: CASSLDRTMGSSTDTQYF. In DNA, the CDR3 is TGTGCCAGCAGCTTAGATCGTACAATGGGGTCTAGCACAGATACGCAGTATTTT.